A selection of T cell receptor beta chains follows, all from one sample in a study of blood T cell repertoires in COVID-19. The data were produced by immunoSEQ multiplex PCR, yet TCRdb's version contains in-frame clones alone and is incomplete. The sample has some 400,000 clones; around 87% are singletons. The sequenced sample consisted of peripheral blood. The receptor source for this set is a human donor in a cohort sampled during active COVID-19. Both conserved end residues are part of each CDR3. The D gene is left open where the match is weak. Size is omitted from some rows. Given values are once, few, many or a class for expanded clones.

D gene | clone size | J gene | V gene | CDR3 DNA | CDR3 protein
TRBD2 | . | TRBJ2-4 | TRBV28 | TGTGCCAGCAGTTCACTAGCGGGAGACGGGGACATTCAGTACTTC | CASSSLAGDGDIQYF
. | . | TRBJ2-1 | TRBV6-5 | TGTGCCAGCATCTCCCAGGGTCTGGGGTGGGAGCAGTTCTTC | CASISQGLGWEQFF
TRBD1 | . | TRBJ2-1 | TRBV9 | TGTGCCAGCAGCCGATCGACAGGGGGGTCCTACAATGAGCAGTTCTTC | CASSRSTGGSYNEQFF
. | . | TRBJ2-7 | TRBV6-1 | TGTGCCAGCAGTGAACGGGACTACGAGCAGTACTTC | CASSERDYEQYF
. | . | TRBJ2-3 | TRBV30 | TGTGCCTGGAGTAGAAGGAGCGGACCCACAGATACGCAGTATTTT | CAWSRRSGPTDTQYF
. | once | TRBJ2-1 | TRBV2 | TGTGCCAGCACCGGGAGAGAGCGGAGCTCCTACAATGAGCAGTTCTTC | CASTGRERSSYNEQFF
TRBD1 | . | TRBJ1-6 | TRBV15 | TGTGCCACCAGCAGAGATCTGCTTAAACAGGGGGCAAATTCACCCCTCCACTTT | CATSRDLLKQGANSPLHF
. | once | TRBJ1-2 | TRBV9 | TGTGCCAGCAGCGTCGCGGGGGGGCCCAAGGGCTACACCTTC | CASSVAGGPKGYTF
TRBD2 | . | TRBJ2-7 | TRBV4-1 | TGCGCCAGCAGCGAACTAGCGGGCGAGCAGTACTTC | CASSELAGEQYF
. | once | TRBJ2-1 | TRBV2 | TGTGCCAGCAGTCCCCTAGCCGGGAAGGGTTTTGATGAGCAGTTCTTC | CASSPLAGKGFDEQFF
TRBD1 | . | TRBJ1-3 | TRBV13 | TGTGCCAGCAGCTTAGGCCTCCCGTCTGGAGGGGGCACGGGAAACACCATATATTTT | CASSLGLPSGGGTGNTIYF
. | . | TRBJ2-1 | TRBV5-1 | TGCGCCAGCAGCCGTGGGCTCGGTATCAATGAGCAGTTCTTC | CASSRGLGINEQFF
TRBD1 | once | TRBJ1-1 | TRBV9 | TGTGCCAGCAGCGCGGGGACAGGGGGCAATAGGGACACTGAAGCTTTCTTT | CASSAGTGGNRDTEAFF
TRBD1 | once | TRBJ2-7 | TRBV11-2 | TGTGCCAGCAGCTTAGATCTAATAGGGGGCAATATTAACGAGCAGTACTTC | CASSLDLIGGNINEQYF
TRBD1 | once | TRBJ1-2 | TRBV6-6 | TGTGCCAGCAGTTACACAGGGGTTACGGGCGGCTACACCTTC | CASSYTGVTGGYTF
. | . | TRBJ1-4 | TRBV27 | TGTGCCAGCGGAAACAGGGAATTAGGGATTAATGAAAAACTGTTTTTT | CASGNRELGINEKLFF
TRBD1 | . | TRBJ1-1 | TRBV3-1/TRBV3-2 | TGTGCCAGCAGCCAAGGGTATAGCAGGGGGCCCACTGAAGCTTTCTTT | CASSQGYSRGPTEAFF
TRBD2 | . | TRBJ2-1 | TRBV27 | TGTGCCAGCAGTCTGGGGGTAGCGGGGCACAATGAGCAGTTCTTC | CASSLGVAGHNEQFF
. | . | TRBJ1-4 | TRBV10-3 | TGTGCCATCAGTGAGTCGGTCAGGGGCGGTCTTGAAAAACTGTTTTTT | CAISESVRGGLEKLFF
TRBD1 | . | TRBJ1-1 | TRBV30 | TGTGCCTGGAAGCCCCATAGACAGGGCAACACTGAAGCTTTCTTT | CAWKPHRQGNTEAFF
. | . | TRBJ2-2 | TRBV28 | TGTGCCAGCAGGCCCGGAGGCACCGGGGAGCTGTTTTTT | CASRPGGTGELFF
. | . | TRBJ1-1 | TRBV28 | TGTGCCAGCAGTTCAACAGGTACCCAGATAGGCACTGAAGCTTTCTTT | CASSSTGTQIGTEAFF
. | few | TRBJ1-1 | TRBV9 | TGTGCCAGCAGCAAAGGGGAGGGGCAGGGAGCTTTCTTT | CASSKGEGQGAFF
. | . | TRBJ2-2 | TRBV29-1 | TGCAGCGTAGGGGGAGGGCCCGGCGGGGAGCTGTTTTTT | CSVGGGPGGELFF
. | . | TRBJ2-3 | TRBV3-1/TRBV3-2 | TGTGCCAGCAGCCAACCGGGGGGCGGGGCAGATACGCAGTATTTT | CASSQPGGGADTQYF
. | . | TRBJ2-1 | TRBV7-2 | TGTGCCAGCAGCTCCTACCAACTTAATGAGCAGTTCTTC | CASSSYQLNEQFF
. | few | TRBJ1-4 | TRBV11-2 | TGTGCCAGCAGATTACAGGAATCTAATGAAAAACTGTTTTTT | CASRLQESNEKLFF
. | . | TRBJ1-6 | TRBV11-2 | TGTGCCAGCAGTCCGTCGGCCTATAATTCACCCCTCCACTTT | CASSPSAYNSPLHF
TRBD1 | . | TRBJ1-1 | TRBV7-9 | TGTGCCAGCAGTTCGGGACAGGGTTTCACTGAAGCTTTCTTT | CASSSGQGFTEAFF
. | . | TRBJ2-5 | TRBV24-1 | TGTGCCACCAGTGACTCTGGAGATTGGGAGACCCAGTACTTC | CATSDSGDWETQYF
. | . | TRBJ2-1 | TRBV10-3 | TGTGCCATCAGTGAGTACAGGGTGATTGAAAATGAGCAGTTCTTC | CAISEYRVIENEQFF
. | . | TRBJ1-3 | TRBV6-5 | TGTGCCAGCAGCGAGGCGGGCAGCTCTGGAAACACCATATATTTT | CASSEAGSSGNTIYF
TRBD1 | . | TRBJ2-7 | TRBV20-1 | TGCAGTGCTAATGACAGGGTAGCCTACGAGCAGTACTTC | CSANDRVAYEQYF
. | . | TRBJ1-6 | TRBV2 | TGTGCCAGCAGTGAGGGCAGGGCAGGTAGTTCACCCCTCCACTTT | CASSEGRAGSSPLHF
. | . | TRBJ1-2 | TRBV2 | TGTGCCAGCAGTGAAGGGACAAATAACTATGGCTACACCTTC | CASSEGTNNYGYTF
TRBD2 | . | TRBJ2-4 | TRBV28 | TGTGCCAGCAGTTTATTGTTTGGGACTAGATTACGGAGGGGTCTAGCCAAAAACATTCAGTACTTC | CASSLLFGTRLRRGLAKNIQYF
TRBD2 | . | TRBJ2-1 | TRBV11-2 | TGTGCCAGCAGCTTGCGGGGGGGGAGCTCCTACAATGAGCAGTTCTTC | CASSLRGGSSYNEQFF
. | . | TRBJ2-1 | TRBV2 | TGTGCCAGCAGTGAAGCTGGCGGGGCGATGAGGGAGCAGTTCTTC | CASSEAGGAMREQFF
. | . | TRBJ2-7 | TRBV14 | TGTGCCAGCAGTCAGGGGTACGAGCAGTACTTC | CASSQGYEQYF
. | . | TRBJ1-5 | TRBV7-8 | TGTGCCAGCACCCCCGGACGACAGAGACCTAATCAGCCCCAGCATTTT | CASTPGRQRPNQPQHF
TRBD1 | . | TRBJ1-6 | TRBV9 | TGTGCCAGCAGCCCCGGGACAGGGTACTCACCCCTCCACTTT | CASSPGTGYSPLHF
. | . | TRBJ1-5 | TRBV10-2 | TGCGCCAGCAGTGAGTCTGGACACCGCAATCAGCCCCAGCATTTT | CASSESGHRNQPQHF
TRBD2 | . | TRBJ2-2 | TRBV10-3 | TGTGCCAGCAGACTAGCGGGTGGGGACACCGGGGAGCTGTTTTTT | CASRLAGGDTGELFF
. | . | TRBJ2-5 | TRBV11-2 | TGTGCCAGCAGCTTAGAGAGAGAGACCCAGTACTTC | CASSLERETQYF
TRBD2 | . | TRBJ2-3 | TRBV2 | TGTGCCAGCAGTGACCCCGCGACTAGCCTAAGCCATCCATCTAGCACAGATACGCAGTATTTT | CASSDPATSLSHPSSTDTQYF
TRBD2 | . | TRBJ2-5 | TRBV9 | TGTGCCAGCAGTGCCGGGGGGTTGGAGACCCAGTACTTC | CASSAGGLETQYF
. | . | TRBJ2-1 | TRBV11-3 | TGTGCCAGCAGCTTCCGGGGGGCCCCTTACAATGAGCAGTTCTTC | CASSFRGAPYNEQFF
. | . | TRBJ1-2 | TRBV30 | TGTGCCTGGAGCGGCGTCCCGGGGGGCTACACCTTC | CAWSGVPGGYTF
. | once | TRBJ2-2 | TRBV6-6 | TGTGCCAGCAGTTACGGCGGGGGCGGGACCGGGGAGCTGTTTTTT | CASSYGGGGTGELFF
. | . | TRBJ2-7 | TRBV5-1 | TGCGCCAGCAGCTTGGTTCGTGACGAGCAGTACTTC | CASSLVRDEQYF
TRBD1 | . | TRBJ1-6 | TRBV30 | TGTGCCTGGAGTGTACACGGAGGGGAAACGGACAGGGGGCCACCCCTCCACTTT | CAWSVHGGETDRGPPLHF
TRBD1 | . | TRBJ1-1 | TRBV28 | TGTGCCAGCAGTTGGTATACAGGGGTGAGTCCCACTGAAGCTTTCTTT | CASSWYTGVSPTEAFF
. | . | TRBJ2-7 | TRBV5-1 | TGCGCCAGCAGGCAGGGGCCCGAGCAGTACTTC | CASRQGPEQYF
TRBD2 | once | TRBJ2-1 | TRBV5-1 | TGCGCCAGCAGCTTGGAGGGACTAGCGGGGGCCGGTTCGTTCTTC | CASSLEGLAGAGSFF
. | . | TRBJ1-1 | TRBV25-1 | TGTGCCAGCAGTGAAGTCTCAGGAAGGGGCACTGAAGCTTTCTTT | CASSEVSGRGTEAFF